This TCR beta chain is from a study of early T cells in non-severe SARS-CoV-2 infection (dated by TCRdb to the early 2020s). Regarding the study in general: Bulk RNA from unsorted whole blood was used for TCR sequencing, so alpha and beta chains could not be paired.

The paper as a whole reports these results and caveats: VDJdb matching was skewed toward anti-spike CD8 responses and likely underestimated virus-specific expansions, missing private and CD4 specificities.

Ten or more counts support this clonotype. Its cognate antigen has yet to be identified. No base-level quality is on record; no much larger clone is a single base apart. The library relied on 5' RACE. The reads were generated on a NextSeq 500. The TCR library protocol attached unique molecular identifiers to individual cDNA molecules to correct for sequencing error and PCR bias. Both TCR alpha and beta chains were sequenced, and tight co-correlation was observed between alpha and beta sequence abundances in each sample. In the paper's pipeline: Decombinator V4 was used to perform V gene, J gene and CDR3 annotation of TCR sequences. Expanded TCRs were defined as changing significantly between any two time points under a Poisson model with p below 0.0001. TCR abundances were normalised to the total number of TCRs sequenced in each sample and reported as counts per million. MAIT TCRs were defined by TRAV1-2 paired with TRAJ12, TRAJ20 or TRAJ33, and iNKT TCRs by TRAV10 paired with TRAJ18. A search of VDJdb, accessed on 1 November 2021, was run for TCRs annotated to CMV, EBV and SARS-CoV-2, with TCRs annotated for multiple antigens excluded. TCRdb trimmed public reads at Q25 via fastp, called clones via MiXCR and kept in-frame beta chains. Merged by CDR3 protein, the rows form single entries marked with the most common genes and DNA. Here the V and J calls rest on TCRdb's processing, not on the authors' analysis. In all, the sample holds roughly 71,000 distinct CDR3 sequences, and 13% of those were seen once. The top ten clones comprise roughly 5.3% of the sample.

V sheds 4 bases and J sheds 4 bases, leaving 14 bases between their ends. The CDR3 measures 14 amino acids from cysteine to phenylalanine. The sequence is cut down to CDR3 DNA, 42 bases in frame from base 1. The germline V gene specifies SGDLS as CDR1 and YYNGEE as CDR2. The study was a case-control design nested within a healthcare worker cohort in London, UK, with weekly nasopharyngeal swab PCR tests and blood sampling. Healthcare workers were recruited between 23 and 31 March 2020, during the week of the UK lockdown, and were followed weekly for up to about 15 weeks. Sequencing was carried out using whole blood. The chain is encoded by TRBV9 joined to TRBJ2-5, with no reliable assignment of the D segment. The clonotype originates from an adult who was a healthcare worker with PCR-confirmed SARS-CoV-2 infection or an uninfected control (not recorded which). The DNA sequence is as follows: TGTGCCAGCAGCCCGTGGAAGGCCCCAGAGACCCAGTACTTC. This sequence encodes CASSPWKAPETQYF.